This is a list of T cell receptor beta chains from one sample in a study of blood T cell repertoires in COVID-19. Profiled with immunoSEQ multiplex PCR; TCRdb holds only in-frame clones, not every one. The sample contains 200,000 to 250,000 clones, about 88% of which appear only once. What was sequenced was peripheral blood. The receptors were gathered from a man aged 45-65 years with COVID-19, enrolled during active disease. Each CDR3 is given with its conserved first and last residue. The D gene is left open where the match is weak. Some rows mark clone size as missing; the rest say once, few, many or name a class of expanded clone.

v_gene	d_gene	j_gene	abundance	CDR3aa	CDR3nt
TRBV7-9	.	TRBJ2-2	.	CASSSHTGELFF	TGTGCCAGCAGCTCTCACACCGGGGAGCTGTTTTTT
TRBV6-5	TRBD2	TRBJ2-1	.	CASSYRGSNTYNEQFF	TGTGCCAGCAGTTACCGCGGGAGTAACACCTACAATGAGCAGTTCTTC
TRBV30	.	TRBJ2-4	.	CAWSHQVTRIQYF	TGTGCCTGGAGTCACCAGGTAACTCGGATTCAGTACTTC
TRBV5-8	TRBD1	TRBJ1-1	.	CASSFEGAGTEAFF	TGTGCCAGCAGCTTTGAGGGGGCCGGCACTGAAGCTTTCTTT
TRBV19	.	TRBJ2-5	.	CASSQQGGQETQYF	TGTGCCAGTAGCCAGCAGGGGGGCCAAGAGACCCAGTACTTC
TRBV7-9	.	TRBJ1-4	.	CASSLELAAGVREKLFF	TGTGCCAGCAGCTTAGAGCTTGCGGCAGGGGTCCGGGAAAAACTGTTTTTT
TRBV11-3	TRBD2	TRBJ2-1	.	CASSLGGGGSYNEQFF	TGTGCCAGCAGCTTGGGCGGGGGTGGCTCCTACAATGAGCAGTTCTTC
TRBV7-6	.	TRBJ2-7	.	CASSRDFSEQYF	TGTGCCAGCAGCCGGGACTTCTCCGAGCAGTACTTC
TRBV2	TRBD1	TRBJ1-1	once	CASREETGVGTEAFF	TGTGCCAGCAGAGAAGAGACAGGGGTGGGCACTGAAGCTTTCTTT
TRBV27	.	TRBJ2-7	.	CASSPAVKRDEQYF	TGTGCCAGCAGTCCGGCAGTAAAACGGGACGAGCAGTACTTC
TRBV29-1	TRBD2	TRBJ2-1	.	CSVARLAPAGEQFF	TGCAGCGTTGCGAGACTAGCGCCCGCGGGGGAGCAGTTCTTC
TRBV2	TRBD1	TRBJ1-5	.	CASSGTGTQPQHF	TGTGCCAGCAGTGGGACAGGGACTCAGCCCCAGCATTTT
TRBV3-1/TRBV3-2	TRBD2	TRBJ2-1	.	CASSQREGPGYNEQFF	TGTGCCAGCAGTCAAAGGGAGGGCCCAGGGTACAATGAGCAGTTCTTC
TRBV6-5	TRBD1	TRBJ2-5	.	CASSQGQGVIQYF	TGTGCCAGCAGCCAAGGACAGGGGGTGATCCAGTACTTC
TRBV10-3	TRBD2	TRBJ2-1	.	CAISGGTSSYNEQFF	TGTGCCATCAGTGGGGGGACTAGCTCCTACAATGAGCAGTTCTTC
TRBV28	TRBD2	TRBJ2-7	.	CASSLAGTSGNYEQYF	TGTGCCAGCAGTCTAGCCGGGACTAGCGGCAACTACGAGCAGTACTTC
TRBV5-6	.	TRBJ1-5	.	CASSSPRGNQPQHF	TGTGCCAGCAGCTCACCTCGGGGCAATCAGCCCCAGCATTTT
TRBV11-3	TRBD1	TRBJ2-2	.	CASRAGTGGHGELFF	TGTGCCTCCAGGGCGGGGACAGGGGGCCACGGGGAGCTGTTTTTT
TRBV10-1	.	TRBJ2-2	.	CASVPPGGQRHTGELFF	TGCGCCAGCGTCCCTCCGGGAGGACAGCGGCACACCGGGGAGCTGTTTTTT
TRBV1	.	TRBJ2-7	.	CTSSHPRRGTLSSYEQYF	TGCACCAGCAGCCATCCCCGGCGGGGTACCCTCTCCTCCTACGAGCAGTACTTC
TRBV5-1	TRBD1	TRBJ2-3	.	CASSSGQGYPDTQYF	TGCGCCAGCAGCTCGGGACAGGGTTACCCAGATACGCAGTATTTT
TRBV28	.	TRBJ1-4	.	CASSLPTANEKLFF	TGTGCCAGCAGTTTACCCACGGCTAATGAAAAACTGTTTTTT
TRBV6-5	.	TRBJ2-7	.	CASTLGSVSYEQYF	TGTGCCAGCACCCTGGGTAGCGTCTCCTACGAGCAGTACTTC
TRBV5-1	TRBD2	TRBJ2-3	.	CASTYSGDTADTQYF	TGCGCCAGCACATACAGCGGGGATACTGCAGATACGCAGTATTTT
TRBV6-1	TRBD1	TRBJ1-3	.	CASSEVGGPGNTIYF	TGTGCCAGCAGTGAAGTAGGGGGCCCTGGAAACACCATATATTTT
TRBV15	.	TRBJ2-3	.	CATSRGGADTQYF	TGTGCCACCAGCAGAGGCGGGGCAGATACGCAGTATTTT
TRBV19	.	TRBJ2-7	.	CASSIAVQTYEQYF	TGTGCCAGTAGTATAGCAGTACAGACCTACGAGCAGTACTTC
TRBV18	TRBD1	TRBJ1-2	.	CASSPSGQGHGYTF	TGTGCCAGCTCACCCTCGGGACAGGGACATGGCTACACCTTC
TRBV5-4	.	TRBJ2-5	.	CATQDPGRATQYF	TGTGCCACTCAAGACCCCGGCAGGGCGACCCAGTACTTC
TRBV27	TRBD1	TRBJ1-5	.	CASSLGWDRAASNQPQHF	TGTGCCAGCAGTTTAGGTTGGGACAGGGCCGCCAGCAATCAGCCCCAGCATTTT
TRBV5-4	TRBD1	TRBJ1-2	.	CASSLAGTGEYTF	TGTGCCAGCAGCTTGGCCGGGACAGGAGAGTACACCTTC
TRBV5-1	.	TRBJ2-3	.	CASVGGTSTDTQYF	TGCGCCAGCGTTGGCGGGACTAGCACAGATACGCAGTATTTT
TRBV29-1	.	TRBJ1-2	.	CSVVRLDGYTF	TGCAGCGTTGTACGGTTAGATGGCTACACCTTC
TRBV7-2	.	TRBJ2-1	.	CAGSSAAYNEQFF	TGTGCCGGTTCCAGCGCGGCGTACAATGAGCAGTTCTTC
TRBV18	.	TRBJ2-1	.	CASSLTQGSSYNEQFF	TGTGCCAGCTCACTTACTCAGGGGAGCTCCTACAATGAGCAGTTCTTC